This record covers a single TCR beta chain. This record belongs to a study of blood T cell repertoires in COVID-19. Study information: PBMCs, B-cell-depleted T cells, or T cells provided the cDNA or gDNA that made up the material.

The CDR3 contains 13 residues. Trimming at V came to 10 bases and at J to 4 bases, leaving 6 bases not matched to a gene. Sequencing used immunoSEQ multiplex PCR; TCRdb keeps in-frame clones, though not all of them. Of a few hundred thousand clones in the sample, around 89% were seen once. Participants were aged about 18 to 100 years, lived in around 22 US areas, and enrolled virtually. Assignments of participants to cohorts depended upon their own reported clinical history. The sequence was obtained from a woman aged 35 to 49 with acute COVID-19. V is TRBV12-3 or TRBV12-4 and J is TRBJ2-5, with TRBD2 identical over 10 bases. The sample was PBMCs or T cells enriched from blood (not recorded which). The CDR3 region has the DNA TGTGCCATATCTAGCGGGAGAGGAGAGACCCAGTACTTC. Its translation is CAISSGRGETQYF.